A selection of T cell receptor beta chains follows, all from one sample in a study of blood T cell repertoires in COVID-19. TCRdb keeps only in-frame clones here, not all; method: immunoSEQ multiplex PCR. There are fewer than 300,000 clones in the sample; approximately 86% occur only once, and 2.5% to 3.5% lies in the top ten. The sample comprised peripheral blood. These receptor sequences come from a woman between 18 and 29 years old with acute or convalescent COVID-19. Both conserved end residues are part of each CDR3. D genes are given only for firm matches. Clone size appears in some rows only: once, few, many, or a class for an expanded clone.

J: TRBJ1-1
size: .
V: TRBV2
D: .
DNA: TGTGCCAGCAGTGAAGACAGGAACACTGAAGCTTTCTTT
CDR3: CASSEDRNTEAFF

J: TRBJ1-5
size: once
V: TRBV5-1
D: TRBD1
DNA: TGCGCCAGCAGCCACGGTCCTGCGCAGGGGGCTGACCAGCCCCAGCATTTT
CDR3: CASSHGPAQGADQPQHF

J: TRBJ2-1
size: once
V: TRBV28
D: .
DNA: TGTGCCAGCAACTTTCAGGGCGGCAGGACCTACAATGAGCAGTTCTTC
CDR3: CASNFQGGRTYNEQFF

J: TRBJ2-7
size: .
V: TRBV7-9
D: TRBD2
DNA: TGTGCCAGCAGCCCTACAGCGGGAGCGGGCTCCTACGAGCAGTACTTC
CDR3: CASSPTAGAGSYEQYF

J: TRBJ1-1
size: .
V: TRBV15
D: .
DNA: TGTGCCACCAGCAGAGGGGGCTGGGGCACTGAAGCTTTCTTT
CDR3: CATSRGGWGTEAFF

J: TRBJ2-5
size: .
V: TRBV7-9
D: .
DNA: TGTGCCAGCAGCCCCCGCACGGGGCAAGAGACCCAGTACTTC
CDR3: CASSPRTGQETQYF

J: TRBJ1-3
size: .
V: TRBV7-2
D: .
DNA: TGTGCCAGCAGCTTGGGACTGGGCAGGGCCGGGAACACCATATATTTT
CDR3: CASSLGLGRAGNTIYF

J: TRBJ2-3
size: .
V: TRBV6-5
D: TRBD2
DNA: TGTGCCAGCAGCCGTTTAGCGGGAGGTGCAGATACGCAGTATTTT
CDR3: CASSRLAGGADTQYF

J: TRBJ2-7
size: .
V: TRBV5-6
D: .
DNA: TGTGCCAGCAGCCGAGCCGACTACGAGCAGTACTTC
CDR3: CASSRADYEQYF

J: TRBJ2-3
size: .
V: TRBV14
D: .
DNA: TGTGCCAGCACCCCGACTAGCACAGATACGCAGTATTTT
CDR3: CASTPTSTDTQYF

J: TRBJ1-5
size: few
V: TRBV19
D: .
DNA: TGTGCCAGTAGTACTACAGGGAATAGCAATCAGCCCCAGCATTTT
CDR3: CASSTTGNSNQPQHF

J: TRBJ2-7
size: .
V: TRBV13
D: TRBD2
DNA: TGTGCCAGCAGCTTACTCCCAGCGGGGAGCTCCTACGAGCAGTACTTC
CDR3: CASSLLPAGSSYEQYF

J: TRBJ2-1
size: .
V: TRBV6-2/TRBV6-3
D: .
DNA: TGTGCCAGCAGTTACTCTGCGCCCCGAGATGAGCAGTTCTTC
CDR3: CASSYSAPRDEQFF

J: TRBJ1-2
size: once
V: TRBV7-6
D: TRBD1
DNA: TGTGCCAGCAGCGCAAACAGGGGGCGGGATGGCTACACCTTC
CDR3: CASSANRGRDGYTF

J: TRBJ2-7
size: once
V: TRBV3-1/TRBV3-2
D: TRBD2
DNA: TGTGCCAGCAGCCAAGGGCTAGCGGGCAAAAGGGGACTCGAGCAGTACTTC
CDR3: CASSQGLAGKRGLEQYF

J: TRBJ1-2
size: .
V: TRBV14
D: .
DNA: TGTGCCAGCAGCCACAGGGGACCCCTCGGCTATGGCTACACCTTC
CDR3: CASSHRGPLGYGYTF

J: TRBJ1-2
size: .
V: TRBV24-1
D: TRBD1
DNA: TGTGCCACCAGTGATCCTCAGACAGGGAATAGTGGCTACACCTTC
CDR3: CATSDPQTGNSGYTF

J: TRBJ1-2
size: .
V: TRBV12-3/TRBV12-4
D: .
DNA: TGTGCCAGCGGCGGGGGGAACTATGGCTACACCTTC
CDR3: CASGGGNYGYTF

J: TRBJ2-1
size: .
V: TRBV5-1
D: .
DNA: TGCGCCAGCAACTTGAAGCCGACAGGTACTGCCTACAATGAGCAGTTCTTC
CDR3: CASNLKPTGTAYNEQFF

J: TRBJ2-7
size: .
V: TRBV18
D: TRBD1
DNA: TGTGCCAGCTCACCAAACCTGGCAGGGGGCAGTTACGAGCAGTACTTC
CDR3: CASSPNLAGGSYEQYF

J: TRBJ2-7
size: few
V: TRBV7-2
D: .
DNA: TGTGCCAGCAGCATCATGAGGGAAAAGGACGAGCAGTACTTC
CDR3: CASSIMREKDEQYF

J: TRBJ2-2
size: .
V: TRBV4-1
D: TRBD2
DNA: TGCGCCAGCAGCCAGTCGGAAATCGGACTAGCGGGAGAAAACACCGGGGAGCTGTTTTTT
CDR3: CASSQSEIGLAGENTGELFF

J: TRBJ2-7
size: .
V: TRBV4-1
D: TRBD1
DNA: TGCGCCAGCAGCCAAGATCTACGCCCCGGGACAGGGACGTACGAGCAGTACTTC
CDR3: CASSQDLRPGTGTYEQYF

J: TRBJ2-1
size: .
V: TRBV2
D: .
DNA: TGTGCCAGCACCCCCGGGATCGACAATGAGCAGTTCTTC
CDR3: CASTPGIDNEQFF

J: TRBJ1-6
size: .
V: TRBV6-2/TRBV6-3
D: TRBD1
DNA: TGTGCCAGCAGTTACCCAGGGGGACCGAATAATTCACCCCTCCACTTT
CDR3: CASSYPGGPNNSPLHF

J: TRBJ2-2
size: .
V: TRBV6-6
D: TRBD1
DNA: TGTGCCAGCAGTGACTCCGGAACAGGGGGGATCGGGGAGCTGTTTTTT
CDR3: CASSDSGTGGIGELFF

J: TRBJ1-5
size: .
V: TRBV28
D: .
DNA: TGTGCCAGCAGTGTCCAGGGGTTTCAGCCCCAGCATTTT
CDR3: CASSVQGFQPQHF

J: TRBJ2-7
size: .
V: TRBV12-3/TRBV12-4
D: .
DNA: TGTGCCAGCAGTTCACAGTACTACGAGCAGTACTTC
CDR3: CASSSQYYEQYF

J: TRBJ1-4
size: .
V: TRBV9
D: TRBD1
DNA: TGTGCCAGCAGCGTAGGTCAGGGGGCCTTTGAAAAACTGTTTTTT
CDR3: CASSVGQGAFEKLFF

J: TRBJ2-1
size: .
V: TRBV27
D: .
DNA: TGTGCCAGCAACAAACAGGGTTCTGTCTACAATGAGCAGTTCTTC
CDR3: CASNKQGSVYNEQFF

J: TRBJ2-1
size: .
V: TRBV5-4
D: .
DNA: TGTGCCAGCAGCGTAGGACAGCTAACTTACAATGAGCAGTTCTTC
CDR3: CASSVGQLTYNEQFF

J: TRBJ2-7
size: .
V: TRBV30
D: TRBD2
DNA: TGTGCCTGGAGGCGACTAGCGGAATCCTACGAGCAGTACTTC
CDR3: CAWRRLAESYEQYF

J: TRBJ2-7
size: .
V: TRBV27
D: TRBD2
DNA: TGTGCCAGCAGTTTATCCCGCTTCGTCCGCAGCGGGATGGACGAGCAGTACTTC
CDR3: CASSLSRFVRSGMDEQYF

J: TRBJ1-5
size: .
V: TRBV28
D: TRBD1
DNA: TGTGCCAGCAGTTTACGATGGACAGGGGGTGACAATCAGCCCCAGCATTTT
CDR3: CASSLRWTGGDNQPQHF

J: TRBJ2-5
size: .
V: TRBV7-6
D: TRBD1
DNA: TGTGCCAGCAGCTTCTCCCACAGGGGGCTCCAAGAGACCCAGTACTTC
CDR3: CASSFSHRGLQETQYF

J: TRBJ2-5
size: once
V: TRBV11-2
D: TRBD2
DNA: TGTGCCAGCAGCGAGGGGACTAGCGGGAGGGGTGTGGGAGAGACCCAGTACTTC
CDR3: CASSEGTSGRGVGETQYF

J: TRBJ1-6
size: .
V: TRBV25-1
D: .
DNA: TGTGCCAGCAGTGAAGCGGCAGGGATGTCACCCCTCCACTTT
CDR3: CASSEAAGMSPLHF

J: TRBJ2-4
size: once
V: TRBV13
D: TRBD2
DNA: TGTGCCAGCAGCTCCTGGACTAGCGGAACCAAGTACATTCAGTACTTC
CDR3: CASSSWTSGTKYIQYF

J: TRBJ2-2
size: .
V: TRBV5-4
D: .
DNA: TGTGCCAGCAGCTTGGTGCTCCCCGGGCGGGCCGGGGAGCTGTTTTTT
CDR3: CASSLVLPGRAGELFF

J: TRBJ2-2
size: .
V: TRBV2
D: TRBD2
DNA: TGTGCCAGCAGTGAAGTCCGTTCTAGCGGCTACACCGGGGAGCTGTTTTTT
CDR3: CASSEVRSSGYTGELFF

J: TRBJ2-7
size: .
V: TRBV7-2
D: TRBD2
DNA: TGTGCCAGCAGCCTACGTGGGACTAGCGGGATACTTGACGAGCAGTACTTC
CDR3: CASSLRGTSGILDEQYF